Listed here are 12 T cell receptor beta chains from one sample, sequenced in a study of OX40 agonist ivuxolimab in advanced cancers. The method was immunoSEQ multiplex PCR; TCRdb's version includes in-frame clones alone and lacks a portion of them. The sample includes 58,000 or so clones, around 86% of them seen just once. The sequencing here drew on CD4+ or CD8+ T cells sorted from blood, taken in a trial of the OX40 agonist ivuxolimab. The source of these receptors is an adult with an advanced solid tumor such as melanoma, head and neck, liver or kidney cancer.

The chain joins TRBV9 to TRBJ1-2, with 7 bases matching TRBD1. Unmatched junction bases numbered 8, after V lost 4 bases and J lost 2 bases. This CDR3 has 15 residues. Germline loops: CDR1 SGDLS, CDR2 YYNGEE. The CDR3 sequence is CASSTRTGSNYGYTF. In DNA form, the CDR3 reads TGTGCCAGCAGCACCCGGACAGGTTCGAACTATGGCTACACCTTC.

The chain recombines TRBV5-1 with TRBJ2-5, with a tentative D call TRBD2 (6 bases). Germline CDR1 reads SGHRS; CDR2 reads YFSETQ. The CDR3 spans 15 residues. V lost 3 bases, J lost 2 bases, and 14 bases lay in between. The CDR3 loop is CASSSVTGDQETQYF. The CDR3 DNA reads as TGCGCCAGCAGCTCAGTAACGGGAGATCAAGAGACCCAGTACTTC.

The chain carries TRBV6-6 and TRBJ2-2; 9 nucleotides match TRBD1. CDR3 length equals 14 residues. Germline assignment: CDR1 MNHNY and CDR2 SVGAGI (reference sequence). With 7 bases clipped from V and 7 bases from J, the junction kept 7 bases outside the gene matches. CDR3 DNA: TGTGCCAGCATCACAGGGACAGGGTACGGGGAGCTGTTTTTT. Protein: CASITGTGYGELFF.

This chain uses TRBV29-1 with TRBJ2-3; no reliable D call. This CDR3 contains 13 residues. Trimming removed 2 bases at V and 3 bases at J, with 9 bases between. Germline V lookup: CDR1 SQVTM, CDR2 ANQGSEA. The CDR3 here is CSVEILGTDTQYF. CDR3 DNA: TGCAGCGTTGAAATCCTGGGGACAGATACGCAGTATTTT.

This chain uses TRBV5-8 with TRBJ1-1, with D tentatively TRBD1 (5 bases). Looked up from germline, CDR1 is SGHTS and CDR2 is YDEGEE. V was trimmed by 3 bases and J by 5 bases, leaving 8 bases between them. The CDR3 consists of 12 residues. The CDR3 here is CASSYRGTEAFF. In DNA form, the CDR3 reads TGTGCCAGCAGCTATCGGGGGACTGAAGCTTTCTTT. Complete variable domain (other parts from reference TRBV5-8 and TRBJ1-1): EAGVTQSPTHLIKTRGQQATLRCSPISGHTSVYWYQQALGLGLQFLLWYDEGEERNRGNFPPRFSGRQFPNYSSELNVNALELEDSALYLCASSYRGTEAFFGQGTRLTVV.

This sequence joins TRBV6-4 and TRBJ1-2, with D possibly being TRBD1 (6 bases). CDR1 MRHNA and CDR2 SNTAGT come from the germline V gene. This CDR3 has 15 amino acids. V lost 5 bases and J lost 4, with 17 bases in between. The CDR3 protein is CASSIRQQGSYGYTF. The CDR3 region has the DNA TGTGCCAGCAGTATCCGACAACAGGGTTCCTATGGCTACACCTTC.

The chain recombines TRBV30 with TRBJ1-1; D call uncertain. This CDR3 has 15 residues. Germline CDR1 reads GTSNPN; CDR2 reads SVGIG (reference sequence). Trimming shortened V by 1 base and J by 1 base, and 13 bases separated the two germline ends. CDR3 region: CAWSAPPGWNTEAFF. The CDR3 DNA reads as TGTGCCTGGAGTGCCCCGCCAGGTTGGAACACTGAAGCTTTCTTT.

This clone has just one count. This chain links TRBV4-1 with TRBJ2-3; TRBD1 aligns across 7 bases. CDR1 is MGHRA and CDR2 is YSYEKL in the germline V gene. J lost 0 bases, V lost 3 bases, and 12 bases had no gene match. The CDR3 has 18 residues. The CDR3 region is CASSHVPGQYSSTDTQYF. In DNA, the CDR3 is TGCGCCAGCAGCCATGTACCGGGACAGTACTCTAGCACAGATACGCAGTATTTT.

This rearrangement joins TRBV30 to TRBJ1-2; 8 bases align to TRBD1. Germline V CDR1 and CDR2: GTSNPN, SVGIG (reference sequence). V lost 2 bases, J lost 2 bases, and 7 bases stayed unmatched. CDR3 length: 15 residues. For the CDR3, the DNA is TGTGCCTGGAGTAAAGGACAGGGAGTCAACTATGGCTACACCTTC. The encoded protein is CAWSKGQGVNYGYTF.

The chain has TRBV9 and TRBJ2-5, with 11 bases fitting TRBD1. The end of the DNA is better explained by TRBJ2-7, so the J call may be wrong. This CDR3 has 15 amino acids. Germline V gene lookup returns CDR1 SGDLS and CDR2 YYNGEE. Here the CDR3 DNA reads TGTGCCAGCAGCGTCGGGGGGACAGGGGGCTACGAGCAGTACTTC. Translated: CASSVGGTGGYEQYF.

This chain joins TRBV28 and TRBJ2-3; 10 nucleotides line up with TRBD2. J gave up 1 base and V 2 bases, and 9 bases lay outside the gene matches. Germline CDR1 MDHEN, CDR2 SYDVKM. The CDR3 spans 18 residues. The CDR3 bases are TGTGCCAGCAGTTTAACAGCGGGGGGGCAATTCGGCACAGATACGCAGTATTTT. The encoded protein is CASSLTAGGQFGTDTQYF. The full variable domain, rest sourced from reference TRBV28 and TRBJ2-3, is DVKVTQSSRYLVKRTGEKVFLECVQDMDHENMFWYRQDPGLGLRLIYFSYDVKMKEKGDIPEGYSVSREKKERFSLILESASTNQTSMYLCASSLTAGGQFGTDTQYFGPGTRLTVL.

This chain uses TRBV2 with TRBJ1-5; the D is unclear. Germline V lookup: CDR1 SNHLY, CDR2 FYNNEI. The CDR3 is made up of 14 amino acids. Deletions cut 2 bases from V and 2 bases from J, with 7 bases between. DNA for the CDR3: TGTGCCAGCAGTGAAAGGGTCCGCAATCAGCCCCAGCATTTT. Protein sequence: CASSERVRNQPQHF.